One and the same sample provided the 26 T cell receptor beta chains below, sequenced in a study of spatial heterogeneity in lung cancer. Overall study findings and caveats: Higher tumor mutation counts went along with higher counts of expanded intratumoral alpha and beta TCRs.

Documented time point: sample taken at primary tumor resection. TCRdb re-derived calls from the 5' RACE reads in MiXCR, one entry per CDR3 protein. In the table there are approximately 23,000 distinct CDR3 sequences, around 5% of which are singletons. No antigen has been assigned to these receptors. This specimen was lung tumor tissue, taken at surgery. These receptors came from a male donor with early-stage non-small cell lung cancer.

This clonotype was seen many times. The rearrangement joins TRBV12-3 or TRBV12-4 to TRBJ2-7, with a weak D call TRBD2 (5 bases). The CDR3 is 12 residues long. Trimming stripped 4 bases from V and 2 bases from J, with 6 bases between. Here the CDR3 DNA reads TGTGCCAGCAGTTCACTAGCCTACGAGCAGTACTTC. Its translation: CASSSLAYEQYF.

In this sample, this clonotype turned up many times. CDR3 DNA sequence: TGCAGTGCTAGGACCAGGGGAAGCACAGATACGCAGTATTTT. Amino acids: CSARTRGSTDTQYF. This sequence joins TRBV20-1 and TRBJ2-3, with a possible D match to TRBD1 (6 bases). The V gene's germline CDR1 is DFQATT and CDR2 SNEGSKA (reference sequence). Trimming stripped 3 bases from V and 0 bases from J, with 10 bases between. This CDR3 has 14 amino acids.

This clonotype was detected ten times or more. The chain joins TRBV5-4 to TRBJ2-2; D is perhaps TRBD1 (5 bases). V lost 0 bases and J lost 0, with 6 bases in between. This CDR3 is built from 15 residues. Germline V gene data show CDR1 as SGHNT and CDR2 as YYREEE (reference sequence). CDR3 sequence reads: CASSLGGANTGELFF. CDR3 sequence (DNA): TGTGCCAGCAGCTTGGGGGGCGCGAACACCGGGGAGCTGTTTTTT.

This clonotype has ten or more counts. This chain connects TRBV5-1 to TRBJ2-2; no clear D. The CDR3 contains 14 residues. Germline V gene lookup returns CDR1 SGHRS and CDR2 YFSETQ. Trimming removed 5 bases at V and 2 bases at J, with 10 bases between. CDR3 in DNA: TGCGCCAGCAGTTGGGCCCCAAACACCGGGGAGCTGTTTTTT. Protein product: CASSWAPNTGELFF.

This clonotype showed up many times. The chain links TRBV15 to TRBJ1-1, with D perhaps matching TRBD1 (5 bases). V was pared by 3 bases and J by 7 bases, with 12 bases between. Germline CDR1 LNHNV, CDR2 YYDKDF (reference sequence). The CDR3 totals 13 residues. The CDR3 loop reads CATSSLGVFEAFF. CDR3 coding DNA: TGTGCCACCAGCAGTTTGGGGGTTTTTGAAGCTTTCTTT. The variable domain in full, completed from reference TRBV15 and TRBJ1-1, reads DAMVIQNPRYQVTQFGKPVTLSCSQTLNHNVMYWYQQKSSQAPKLLFHYYDKDFNNEADTPDNFQSRRPNTSFCFLDIRSPGLGDTAMYLCATSSLGVFEAFFGQGTRLTVV.

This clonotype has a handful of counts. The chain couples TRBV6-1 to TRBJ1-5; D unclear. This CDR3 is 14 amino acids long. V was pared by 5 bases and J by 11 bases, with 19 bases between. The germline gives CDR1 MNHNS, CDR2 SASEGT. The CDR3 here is CASSLGGGGSSQHF. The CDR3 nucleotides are TGTGCCAGCAGTCTCGGCGGAGGTGGGAGTTCCCAGCATTTT.

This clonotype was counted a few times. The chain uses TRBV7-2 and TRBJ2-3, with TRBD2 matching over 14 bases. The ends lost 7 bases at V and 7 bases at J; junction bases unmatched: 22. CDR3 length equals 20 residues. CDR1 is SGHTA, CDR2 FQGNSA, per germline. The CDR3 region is CASTPPLRKTTSGGANTQYF. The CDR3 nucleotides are TGTGCCAGCACCCCACCCCTGCGAAAGACGACTAGCGGGGGGGCAAATACGCAGTATTTT. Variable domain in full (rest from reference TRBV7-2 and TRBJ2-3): GAGVSQSPSNKVTEKGKDVELRCDPISGHTALYWYRQSLGQGLEFLIYFQGNSAPDKSGLPSDRFSAERTGGSVSTLTIQRTQQEDSAVYLCASTPPLRKTTSGGANTQYFGPGTRLTVL.

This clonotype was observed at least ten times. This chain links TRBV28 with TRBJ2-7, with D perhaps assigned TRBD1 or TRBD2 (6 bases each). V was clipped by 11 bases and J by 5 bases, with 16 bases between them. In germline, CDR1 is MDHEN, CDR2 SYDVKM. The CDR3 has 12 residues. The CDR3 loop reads CAAGQGRNEQYF. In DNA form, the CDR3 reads TGTGCCGCGGGGCAGGGGAGGAACGAGCAGTACTTC.

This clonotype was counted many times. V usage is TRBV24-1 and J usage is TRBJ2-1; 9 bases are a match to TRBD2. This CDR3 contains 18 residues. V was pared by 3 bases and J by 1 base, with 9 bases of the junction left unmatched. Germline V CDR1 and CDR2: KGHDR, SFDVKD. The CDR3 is CATSDETSSGESYNEQFF. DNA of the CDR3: TGTGCCACCAGTGATGAAACCTCTAGCGGGGAATCCTACAATGAGCAGTTCTTC.

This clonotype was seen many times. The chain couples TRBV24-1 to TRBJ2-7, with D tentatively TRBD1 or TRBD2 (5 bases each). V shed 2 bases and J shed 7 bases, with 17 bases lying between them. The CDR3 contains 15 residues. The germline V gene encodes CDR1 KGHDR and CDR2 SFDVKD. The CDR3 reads CATSDCPTLGEEQYF. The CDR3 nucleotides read TGTGCCACCAGTGATTGCCCCACCCTGGGGGAGGAGCAGTACTTC.

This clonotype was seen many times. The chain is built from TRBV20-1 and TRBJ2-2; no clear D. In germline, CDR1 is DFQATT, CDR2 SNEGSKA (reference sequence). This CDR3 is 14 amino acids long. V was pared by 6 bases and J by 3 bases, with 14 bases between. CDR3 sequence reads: CSAPTNLYTGELFF. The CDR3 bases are TGCAGTGCCCCAACGAACCTCTACACCGGGGAGCTGTTTTTT.

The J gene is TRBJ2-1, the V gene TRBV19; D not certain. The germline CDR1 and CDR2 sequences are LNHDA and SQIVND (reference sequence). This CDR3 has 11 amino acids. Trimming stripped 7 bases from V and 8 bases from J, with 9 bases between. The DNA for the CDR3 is TGTGCCAGTATCGGTCCCTATGAGCAGTTCTTC. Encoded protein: CASIGPYEQFF.

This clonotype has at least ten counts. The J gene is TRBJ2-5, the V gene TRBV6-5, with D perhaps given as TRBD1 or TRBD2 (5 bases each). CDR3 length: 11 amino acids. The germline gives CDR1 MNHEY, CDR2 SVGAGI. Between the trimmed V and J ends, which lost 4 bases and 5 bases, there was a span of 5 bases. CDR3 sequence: CASSWGETQYF. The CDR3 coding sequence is TGTGCCAGCAGTTGGGGGGAGACCCAGTACTTC.

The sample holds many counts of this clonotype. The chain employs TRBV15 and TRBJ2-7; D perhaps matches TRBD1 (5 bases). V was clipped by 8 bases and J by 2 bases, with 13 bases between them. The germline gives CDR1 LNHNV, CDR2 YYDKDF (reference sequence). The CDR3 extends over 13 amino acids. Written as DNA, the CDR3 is TGTGCCACCGCGCTAGGGGCAACCTACGAGCAGTACTTC. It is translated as CATALGATYEQYF.

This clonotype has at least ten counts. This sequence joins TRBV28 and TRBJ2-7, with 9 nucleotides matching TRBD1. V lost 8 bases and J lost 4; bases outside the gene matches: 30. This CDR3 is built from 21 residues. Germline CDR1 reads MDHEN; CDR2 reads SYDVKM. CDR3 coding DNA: TGTGCCAGCGGACCCCCGGACAGGGGCGCCCAGCGTTGGGTTAAAGCTTACGAGCAGTACTTC. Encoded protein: CASGPPDRGAQRWVKAYEQYF.

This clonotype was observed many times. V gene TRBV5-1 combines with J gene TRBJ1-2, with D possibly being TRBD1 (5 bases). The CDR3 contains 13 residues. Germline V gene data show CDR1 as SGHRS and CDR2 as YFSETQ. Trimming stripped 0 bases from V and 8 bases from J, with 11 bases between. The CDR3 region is CASSLEGRVGYTF. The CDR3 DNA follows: TGCGCCAGCAGCTTGGAGGGCAGGGTGGGCTACACCTTC.

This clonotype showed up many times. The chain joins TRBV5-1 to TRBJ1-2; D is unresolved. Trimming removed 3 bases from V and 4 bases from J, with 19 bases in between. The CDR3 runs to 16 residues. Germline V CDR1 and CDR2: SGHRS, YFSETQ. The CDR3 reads CASSYYTTDRSYGYTF. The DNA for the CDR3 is TGCGCCAGCAGCTACTACACTACAGATCGGAGCTATGGCTACACCTTC. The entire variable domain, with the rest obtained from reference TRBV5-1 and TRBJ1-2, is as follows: KAGVTQTPRYLIKTRGQQVTLSCSPISGHRSVSWYQQTPGQGLQFLFEYFSETQRNKGNFPGRFSGRQFSNSRSEMNVSTLELGDSALYLCASSYYTTDRSYGYTFGSGTRLTVV.

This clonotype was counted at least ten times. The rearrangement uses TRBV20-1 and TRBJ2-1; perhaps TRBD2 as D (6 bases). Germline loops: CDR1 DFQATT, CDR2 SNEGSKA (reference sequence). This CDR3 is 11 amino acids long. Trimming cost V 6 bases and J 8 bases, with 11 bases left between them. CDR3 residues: CSAWGVHEQFF. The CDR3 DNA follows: TGCAGTGCCTGGGGGGTCCATGAGCAGTTCTTC.

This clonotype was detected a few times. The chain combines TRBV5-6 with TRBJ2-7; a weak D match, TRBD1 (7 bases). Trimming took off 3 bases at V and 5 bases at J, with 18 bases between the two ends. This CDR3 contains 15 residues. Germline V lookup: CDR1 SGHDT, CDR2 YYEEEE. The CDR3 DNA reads TGTGCCAGCAGCTCCGCGAACAGGGGAGGCAACGAGCAGTACTTC. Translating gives CASSSANRGGNEQYF.

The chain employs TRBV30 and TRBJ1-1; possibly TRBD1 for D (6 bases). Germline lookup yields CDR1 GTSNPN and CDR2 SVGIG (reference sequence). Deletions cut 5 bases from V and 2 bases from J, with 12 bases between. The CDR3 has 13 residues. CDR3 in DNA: TGTGCCTGGTCCCGAGGGGGAAACACTGAAGCTTTCTTT. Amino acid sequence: CAWSRGGNTEAFF.

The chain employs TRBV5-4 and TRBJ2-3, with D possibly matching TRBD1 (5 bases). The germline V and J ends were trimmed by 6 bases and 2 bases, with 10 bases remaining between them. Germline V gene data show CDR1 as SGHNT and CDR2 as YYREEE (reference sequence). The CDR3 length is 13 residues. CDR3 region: CASTRQPTDTQYF. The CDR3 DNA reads TGTGCCAGCACTAGACAGCCCACAGATACGCAGTATTTT.

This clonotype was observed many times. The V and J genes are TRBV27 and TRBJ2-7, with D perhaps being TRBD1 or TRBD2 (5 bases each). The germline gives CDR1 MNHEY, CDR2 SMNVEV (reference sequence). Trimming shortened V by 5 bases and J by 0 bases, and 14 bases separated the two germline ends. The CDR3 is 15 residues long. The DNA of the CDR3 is TGTGCCAGCAGTCCGGGGCCGGGATTCTCCTACGAGCAGTACTTC. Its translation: CASSPGPGFSYEQYF.

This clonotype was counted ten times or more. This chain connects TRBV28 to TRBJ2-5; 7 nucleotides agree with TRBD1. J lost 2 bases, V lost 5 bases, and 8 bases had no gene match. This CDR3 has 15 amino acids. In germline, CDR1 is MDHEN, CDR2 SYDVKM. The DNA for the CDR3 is TGTGCCAGCAGTCCCCGGGGACAGCCGCAAGAGACCCAGTACTTC. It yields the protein CASSPRGQPQETQYF.

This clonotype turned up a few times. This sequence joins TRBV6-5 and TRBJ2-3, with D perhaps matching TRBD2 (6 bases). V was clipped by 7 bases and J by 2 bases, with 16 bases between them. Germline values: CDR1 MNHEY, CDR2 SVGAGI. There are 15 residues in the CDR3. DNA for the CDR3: TGTGCCAGCACCAAAGGGAGGTTTGCCACAGATACGCAGTATTTT. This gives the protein CASTKGRFATDTQYF.

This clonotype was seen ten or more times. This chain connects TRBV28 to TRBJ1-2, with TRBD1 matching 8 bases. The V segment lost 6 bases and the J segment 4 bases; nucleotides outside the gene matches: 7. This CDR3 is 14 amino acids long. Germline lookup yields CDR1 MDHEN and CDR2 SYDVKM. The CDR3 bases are TGTGCCAGCAGGGGGACAGGAGGAACCTATGGCTACACCTTC. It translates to CASRGTGGTYGYTF.

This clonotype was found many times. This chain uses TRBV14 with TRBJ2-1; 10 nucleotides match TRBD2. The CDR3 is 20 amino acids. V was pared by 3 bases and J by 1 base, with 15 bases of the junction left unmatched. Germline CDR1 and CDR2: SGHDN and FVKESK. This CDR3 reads CASSHYWGLAGEGSYNEQFF. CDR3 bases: TGTGCCAGCAGCCACTACTGGGGTCTAGCGGGAGAAGGATCCTACAATGAGCAGTTCTTC.